This T cell receptor (beta chain) was sequenced for a study of blood T cell repertoires in COVID-19. The assay was immunoSEQ multiplex PCR, and TCRdb's table has in-frame clones only and misses some. The repertoire holds some 370,000 clones, with about 87% as singletons. V lost 5 bases to trimming and J lost 4 bases; unmatched junction nucleotides: 8. Germline V gene sequence: CDR1 SNHLY, CDR2 FYNNEI. This CDR3 has 16 residues. Seattle patients were enrolled while actively infected and followed longitudinally. Sequencing was done on a sample of peripheral blood. This receptor was identified in a woman in her twenties or thirties with COVID-19, enrolled during active disease. The chain recombines TRBV2 with TRBJ2-2; 9 nucleotides align to TRBD1. CDR3 bases: TGTGCCAGCAGTTGGGACAGGGACAAGGGCACCGGGGAGCTGTTTTTT. Encoded protein: CASSWDRDKGTGELFF.